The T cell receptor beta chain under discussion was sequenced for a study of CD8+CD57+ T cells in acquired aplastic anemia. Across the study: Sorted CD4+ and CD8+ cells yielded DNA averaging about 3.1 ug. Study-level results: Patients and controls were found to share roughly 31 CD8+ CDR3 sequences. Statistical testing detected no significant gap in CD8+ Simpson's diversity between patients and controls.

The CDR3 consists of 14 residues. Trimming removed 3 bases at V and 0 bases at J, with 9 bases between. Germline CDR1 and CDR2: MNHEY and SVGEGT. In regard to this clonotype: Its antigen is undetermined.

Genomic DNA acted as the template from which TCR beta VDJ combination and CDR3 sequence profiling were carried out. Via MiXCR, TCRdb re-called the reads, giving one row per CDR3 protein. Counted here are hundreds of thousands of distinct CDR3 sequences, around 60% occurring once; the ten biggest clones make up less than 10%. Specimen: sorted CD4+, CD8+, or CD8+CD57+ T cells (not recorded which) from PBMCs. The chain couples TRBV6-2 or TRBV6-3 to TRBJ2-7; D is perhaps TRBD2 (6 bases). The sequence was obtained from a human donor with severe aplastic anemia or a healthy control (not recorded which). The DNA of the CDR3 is TGTGCCAGCAGTTATGTCGGGGGCTCCTACGAGCAGTACTTC. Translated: CASSYVGGSYEQYF.